This TCR beta chain stems from a study of cytomegalovirus exposure and HLA in healthy donors. 13 Jbeta primers and 60 Vbeta primers were used for the PCR. The repertoire was sequenced with immunoSEQ multiplex PCR; TCRdb's copy has only in-frame clones and lacks some. This sample has some 180,000 clones; more than 60% occur once, and the top ten carry roughly 1.4%. Comments on this clone: The antigen is undetermined.

Overall study findings and caveats: Later on, a genetic analysis was performed. It linked a missense variant in DCLRE1C with V- and J-gene trimming of TCR beta.

The specimen was PBMCs. The sequence came from a man aged 18 to 35 in good health and CMV-seronegative.

CDR3 protein: CASSYSGGGGYEQYF. The CDR3 nucleotides are TGTGCCAGCAGTTACTCTGGAGGGGGCGGTTACGAGCAGTACTTC. The J gene is TRBJ2-5, the V gene TRBV6-6; perhaps TRBD1 as D (7 bases). The J call may be incorrect, as the DNA end agrees better with TRBJ2-7. Germline loops: CDR1 MNHNY, CDR2 SVGAGI (reference sequence). The length of the CDR3 is 15 residues.